The 17 T cell receptor beta chains given below trace back to one sample, sequenced in a study of blood T cells in healthy people across ages (dated by TCRdb to the mid-2010s). The library was obtained by 5' RACE. Sequencer: Illumina HiSeq 2500. The second PCR ran for roughly 7 to 11 cycles and used a J-beta primer mix along with a sample-barcoded 5' primer. Starting from the raw public reads, TCRdb applied fastp trimming at Q25, assembled clones with MiXCR and retained in-frame beta chains. Every distinct CDR3 protein forms one entry, paired with its most common genes and DNA. The sample contains fewer than 950,000 distinct CDR3 sequences, approximately 55% of them found a single time. Approximately 40% of the sample is in the top ten clones. The sample was blood. Receptor source: a man aged 80 or over in good health.

CDR3 coding DNA: TGTGCCAGCAGTTACTCAACCGGGACAGGGGCCCACGAGCAGTACTTC. Protein: CASSYSTGTGAHEQYF. The J gene is TRBJ2-7, the V gene TRBV6-5; 10 bases agree with TRBD1. V lost 0 bases and J lost 5; bases outside the gene matches: 7. The CDR3 is 16 amino acids. The V gene's germline CDR1 is MNHEY and CDR2 SVGAGI.

The chain has TRBV5-1 and TRBJ2-1; weak D call: TRBD1 (5 bases). Trimming removed 0 bases at V and 7 bases at J, with 11 bases between. The CDR3 loop spans 14 amino acids. Germline assignment: CDR1 SGHRS and CDR2 YFSETQ. DNA of the CDR3: TGCGCCAGCAGCTTGGAAGGGGCTCCGAATGAGCAGTTCTTC. Protein sequence: CASSLEGAPNEQFF.

The CDR3 DNA sequence: TGTGCCAGCAGGCACACAGGGGGCACTGAAGCTTTCTTT. This sequence encodes CASRHTGGTEAFF. V gene TRBV27 combines with J gene TRBJ1-1, with TRBD1 identical over 8 bases. Germline V gene sequence: CDR1 MNHEY, CDR2 SMNVEV (reference sequence). V lost 6 bases, J lost 4 bases, and 4 bases stayed unmatched. The CDR3 sequence is 13 residues long.

To note about this clonotype: This may arise from a read error, as a much more abundant clone is one base away. This sequence joins TRBV10-3 and TRBJ2-7; D might be TRBD1 or TRBD2, each matching 5 bases. V lost 7 bases and J lost 6, with 19 bases in between. The CDR3 length is 14 residues. Germline V lookup: CDR1 ENHRY, CDR2 SYGVKD. The CDR3 DNA reads as TGTGCCATCAAAGGGGACGCAGACACCTGCGAGCAGTACTTC. Its protein is CAIKGDADTCEQYF.

The rearrangement links TRBV3-1 to TRBJ2-1; 7 positions match TRBD1. The J segment lost 8 bases and the V segment lost 4 bases, leaving 5 bases of the junction unmatched. This CDR3 has 13 amino acids. The germline V gene has CDR1 LGHDT and CDR2 YNNKEL (reference sequence). CDR3 sequence reads: CASSLRQGDEQFF. The DNA for the CDR3 is TGTGCCAGCAGCCTCCGACAGGGCGATGAGCAGTTCTTC.

The chain is built from TRBV10-3 and TRBJ1-2; maybe TRBD1 (5 bases). Per germline, CDR1 ENHRY and CDR2 SYGVKD. V dropped 4 bases and J dropped 2 bases, with 14 bases sitting between them. The CDR3 is 15 amino acids. The CDR3 reads CAISGTGTGNYGYTF. Here the CDR3 DNA reads TGTGCCATCAGTGGAACCGGGACTGGGAACTATGGCTACACCTTC.

The J gene is TRBJ2-2, the V gene TRBV9; 9 bases line up with TRBD1. The CDR3 runs 16 residues. J gave up 4 bases and V 4 bases, and 8 bases lay outside the gene matches. Germline CDR1 and CDR2: SGDLS and YYNGEE. CDR3 protein: CASSPRTGVFTGELFF. The CDR3 coding sequence is TGTGCCAGCAGCCCCAGGACAGGGGTTTTCACCGGGGAGCTGTTTTTT.

The rearrangement joins TRBV12-3 or TRBV12-4 to TRBJ2-7, with 7 nucleotides matching TRBD1. V shed 6 bases and J 6 bases; nucleotides not matched to a gene: 8. There are 13 residues in the CDR3. This chain's CDR3 is CASRAGGSPEQYF. The CDR3 DNA reads as TGTGCCAGCAGGGCAGGGGGTTCTCCCGAGCAGTACTTC.

This rearrangement joins TRBV29-1 to TRBJ2-5, with 7 bases lining up with TRBD2. This CDR3 comprises 14 residues. The V gene end was trimmed by 1 base and the J gene end by 4 bases; junction bases not matched to a gene: 6. CDR1 SQVTM and CDR2 ANQGSEA come from the germline V gene. CDR3 region: CSVEGITGGETQYF. In DNA form, the CDR3 reads TGCAGCGTTGAAGGGATCACGGGGGGAGAGACCCAGTACTTC.

The V and J genes are TRBV7-9 and TRBJ2-1; the D call may be TRBD1 or TRBD2 (6 bases each). CDR1 and CDR2 from the germline V gene are SEHNR and FQNEAQ (reference sequence). The CDR3 has 14 residues. Trimming took off 5 bases at V and 10 bases at J, with 18 bases between the two ends. CDR3 amino acids: CASSPRQAGREQFF. The CDR3 DNA reads TGTGCCAGCAGCCCCCGACAGGCGGGACGAGAGCAGTTCTTC.

This clonotype was picked up a small number of times. V and J are TRBV5-8 and TRBJ1-2; TRBD1 agrees at 9 bases. The CDR3 totals 13 residues. Germline lookup yields CDR1 SGHTS and CDR2 YDEGEE. Trimming took 10 bases from V and 8 from J; bases not matched to a gene: 12. CDR3 amino acids: CASPGDRAQGYTF. In DNA form, the CDR3 reads TGTGCCTCCCCTGGGGACAGGGCCCAAGGCTACACCTTC.

The chain joins TRBV10-3 to TRBJ1-1, with unresolved D. V was pared by 4 bases and J by 1 base, with 19 bases between. This CDR3 contains 17 residues. Germline assignment: CDR1 ENHRY and CDR2 SYGVKD. The chain's CDR3 is CAISVRGPQTENTEAFF. The DNA for the CDR3 is TGTGCCATCAGTGTTCGCGGCCCCCAAACAGAGAACACTGAAGCTTTCTTT.

The chain recombines TRBV12-3 or TRBV12-4 with TRBJ2-5, with TRBD1 matching over 12 bases. This CDR3 has 18 residues. Trimming removed 6 bases from V and 1 base from J; junction bases left unmatched: 12. CDR3 nucleotide sequence: TGTGCCAGCAGGCTAGGGACAGGGGGCGCGGGGTTCCAAGAGACCCAGTACTTC. As protein: CASRLGTGGAGFQETQYF.

The V and J genes are TRBV28 and TRBJ2-7; 10 bases align to TRBD1. Trimming at V came to 6 bases and at J to 3 bases, leaving 8 bases not matched to a gene. CDR3 length: 15 amino acids. Germline V lookup: CDR1 MDHEN, CDR2 SYDVKM. The CDR3 DNA follows: TGTGCCAGCAGCCCCGTTGGACAGGGGGTCTACGAGCAGTACTTC. Its protein is CASSPVGQGVYEQYF.

This clonotype was counted only a few times. This sequence joins TRBV11-2 and TRBJ2-7; TRBD2 agrees at 8 bases. Germline CDR1 SGHAT, CDR2 FQNNGV. CDR3 size: 14 residues. V trimming: 5 bases; J trimming: 4 bases; junction bases outside the gene matches: 7. CDR3 sequence: CASSSSGNRYEQYF. The DNA of the CDR3 is TGTGCCAGCAGCAGTAGCGGGAATCGGTACGAGCAGTACTTC.

This chain connects TRBV11-2 to TRBJ2-4, with D perhaps assigned TRBD1 or TRBD2 (5 bases each). The germline gives CDR1 SGHAT, CDR2 FQNNGV. The CDR3 consists of 16 residues. V was clipped by 4 bases and J by 0 bases, with 13 bases between them. The CDR3 here is CASSSPGTLAKNIQYF. The CDR3 bases are TGTGCCAGCAGCTCGCCAGGGACCCTAGCCAAAAACATTCAGTACTTC.

This clonotype was picked up one time. The chain employs TRBV2 and TRBJ2-1, with 13 positions matching TRBD2. The CDR3 spans 14 residues. With 1 base clipped from V and 14 bases from J, the junction kept 5 bases outside the gene matches. Germline lookup yields CDR1 SNHLY and CDR2 FYNNEI. The DNA of the CDR3 is TGTGCCAGCAGTGAAGAGGGACTAGCGGGATCAAAGTTCTTC. Its translation is CASSEEGLAGSKFF. The full variable domain, in which reference TRBV2 and TRBJ2-1 provide the parts outside the CDR3, is EPEVTQTPSHQVTQMGQEVILRCVPISNHLYFYWYRQILGQKVEFLVSFYNNEISEKSEIFDDQFSVERPDGSNFTLKIRSTKLEDSAMYFCASSEEGLAGSKFFGPGTRLTVL.